This TCR beta chain came from a study of blood T cell repertoires in COVID-19. The V gene's germline CDR1 is MNHEY and CDR2 SVGAGI. CDR3 length: 13 amino acids. With 7 bases removed from V and 3 bases from J, the gap between germline ends came to 12 bases. Profiled with immunoSEQ multiplex PCR; TCRdb holds only in-frame clones, not every one. The sample lists roughly 240,000 clones; roughly 86% were seen once. Sequencing input: peripheral blood. This clonotype originated in a woman aged 55 to 70 who had recovered from COVID-19. V and J are TRBV6-5 and TRBJ2-5; D remains ambiguous. Here the CDR3 reads CASIFSQEETQYF. The DNA of the CDR3 is TGTGCCAGCATCTTCTCCCAGGAAGAGACCCAGTACTTC.